Below, 21 T cell receptor beta chains from the same sample are listed, as sequenced in a study of cytomegalovirus exposure and HLA in healthy donors. The PCR made use of 60 Vbeta and 13 Jbeta primers. TCRdb's table, derived via immunoSEQ multiplex PCR, lists solely in-frame clones and lacks some. The data contain more than 95,000 clones, about 80% of them singletons. Material for sequencing was PBMCs. The receptors derive from a man aged 30-40 years in good health and CMV-seropositive.

This rearrangement joins TRBV13 to TRBJ2-1; 8 positions match TRBD2. V lost 5 bases, J lost 5 bases, and 8 bases stayed unmatched. Per the germline V gene, CDR1 is PRHDT and CDR2 is FYEKMQ (reference sequence). CDR3 length equals 15 residues. CDR3 loop: CASSRSGGGDNEQFF. Here the CDR3 DNA reads TGTGCCAGCAGCCGGAGCGGGGGTGGGGACAATGAGCAGTTCTTC.

J is TRBJ1-3 and V is TRBV9, with D possibly TRBD1 on 6 matching bases. CDR3 length: 15 residues. Germline values: CDR1 SGDLS, CDR2 YYNGEE. Trimming removed 2 bases at V and 4 bases at J, with 13 bases between. CDR3 sequence: CASSVLGARGNTIYF. The CDR3 region has the DNA TGTGCCAGCAGCGTGTTGGGGGCGAGGGGAAACACCATATATTTT.

The chain couples TRBV7-9 to TRBJ2-7; 9 positions agree with TRBD2. CDR1 is SEHNR and CDR2 is FQNEAQ in the germline V gene (reference sequence). V gave up 5 bases and J gave up 4 bases; unmatched junction bases: 6. The CDR3 has 14 residues. DNA of the CDR3: TGTGCCAGCAGCCGCGGGGGGGTTGAGTACGAGCAGTACTTC. Protein: CASSRGGVEYEQYF.

The J gene is TRBJ2-1, the V gene TRBV15; TRBD1 agrees at 8 bases. Trimming cost V 9 bases and J 7 bases; bases outside gene matches: 11. Per germline, CDR1 LNHNV and CDR2 YYDKDF (reference sequence). The CDR3 is made up of 14 amino acids. CDR3 in amino acids: CATKPKRQGNEQFF. In DNA, the CDR3 is TGTGCCACAAAACCCAAGAGACAGGGGAATGAGCAGTTCTTC.

This chain uses TRBV2 with TRBJ2-7; TRBD1 aligns across 7 bases. In germline, CDR1 is SNHLY, CDR2 FYNNEI. This CDR3 has 14 amino acids. V lost 7 bases to trimming and J lost 0 bases; unmatched junction nucleotides: 6. The CDR3 sequence: CASNPGQYSYEQYF. CDR3 bases: TGTGCCAGCAATCCGGGACAGTACTCCTACGAGCAGTACTTC.

The rearrangement links TRBV14 to TRBJ2-7; D not resolved. Germline CDR1 and CDR2: SGHDN and FVKESK. Trimming took 4 bases from V and 5 from J, leaving 12 bases between them. The CDR3 consists of 13 residues. The CDR3 region is CASSLKNSDEQYF. The CDR3 DNA sequence: TGTGCCAGCAGCCTTAAAAATTCGGACGAGCAGTACTTC.

The V gene is TRBV5-6, the J gene TRBJ2-7; 7 nucleotides line up with TRBD2. Germline lookup yields CDR1 SGHDT and CDR2 YYEEEE. CDR3 length equals 15 residues. With 5 bases clipped from V and 1 base from J, the junction kept 9 bases outside the gene matches. In DNA form, the CDR3 reads TGTGCCAGCAGGTTCCTCCGGGGGGATTCCTACGAGCAGTACTTC. This codes for CASRFLRGDSYEQYF.

The rearrangement links TRBV28 to TRBJ1-4; TRBD1 might be the D (6 bases). Trimming pared 3 bases from V and 8 bases from J, leaving 16 bases between. The germline V gene encodes CDR1 MDHEN and CDR2 SYDVKM. The CDR3 spans 15 residues. Written as DNA, the CDR3 is TGTGCCAGCAGTTTTATGGGGGCACGTGGGGAAAAACTGTTTTTT. This encodes CASSFMGARGEKLFF.

The V gene is TRBV4-2, the J gene TRBJ2-3, with 9 positions matching TRBD2. V was clipped by 0 bases and J by 0 bases; unmatched bases: 13. Looked up from germline, CDR1 is LGHNA and CDR2 is YNFKEQ. The length of the CDR3 is 20 residues. CDR3 loop: CASSQDRGGRAVWSTDTQYF. DNA for the CDR3: TGTGCCAGCAGCCAAGATAGAGGCGGGAGGGCGGTCTGGAGCACAGATACGCAGTATTTT.

The table lists this clone with a few counts. V gene TRBV5-1 combines with J gene TRBJ2-2, with D possibly TRBD1 on 5 matching bases. With 4 bases removed from V and 0 bases from J, the gap between germline ends came to 13 bases. The CDR3 consists of 16 residues. CDR1 is SGHRS and CDR2 is YFSETQ in the germline V gene. The chain's CDR3 is CASSAPTASNTGELFF. The CDR3 DNA is TGCGCCAGCAGCGCCCCGACAGCCTCGAACACCGGGGAGCTGTTTTTT.

This rearrangement joins TRBV19 to TRBJ1-2, with a tentative D call TRBD1 (5 bases). The CDR3 sequence is 12 residues long. Trimming left V 4 bases short and J 5 bases short, with 8 bases between. Germline CDR1 reads LNHDA; CDR2 reads SQIVND (reference sequence). The CDR3, as DNA: TGTGCCAGTAGTAGACAGCGATATGGCTACACCTTC. Its protein product is CASSRQRYGYTF.

The chain employs TRBV27 and TRBJ1-5, with D perhaps TRBD1 (5 bases). The CDR3 spans 14 residues. Trimming cost V 6 bases and J 1 base, with 10 bases left between them. Germline V gene lookup returns CDR1 MNHEY and CDR2 SMNVEV (reference sequence). CDR3 in DNA: TGTGCCAGCAGGACCCAGGGAAGCAATCAGCCCCAGCATTTT. Protein sequence: CASRTQGSNQPQHF.

The chain is built from TRBV4-3 and TRBJ2-1, with D possibly TRBD1 on 5 matching bases. CDR1 and CDR2 (germline): LGHNA, YSLEER. V gave up 0 bases and J gave up 5 bases, with 17 bases separating them. The CDR3 sequence is 17 residues long. Here the CDR3 reads CASSQEFATELNNEQFF. The CDR3 nucleotides read TGCGCCAGCAGCCAAGAATTTGCGACAGAGCTAAACAATGAGCAGTTCTTC.

The V call is TRBV10-3, the J call TRBJ2-7; TRBD2 agrees at 9 bases. This CDR3 is built from 13 residues. With 6 bases clipped from V and 2 bases from J, the junction kept 2 bases outside the gene matches. The germline gives CDR1 ENHRY, CDR2 SYGVKD. The CDR3 coding sequence is TGTGCCATCAGGACTAGCGGAACCTACGAGCAGTACTTC. The encoded protein is CAIRTSGTYEQYF.

This clone appeared a few times. The genes are TRBV5-1 and TRBJ2-3, with 10 nucleotides matching TRBD2. Losses at the gene ends were 3 bases for V and 2 bases for J; bases not matched to a gene: 3. This CDR3 region has 15 residues. Germline lookup yields CDR1 SGHRS and CDR2 YFSETQ. CDR3 sequence: CASSSGLAVTDTQYF. In nucleotides, the CDR3 is TGCGCCAGCAGCTCCGGACTAGCGGTCACAGATACGCAGTATTTT.

The chain has TRBV10-3 and TRBJ2-1, with 11 bases identical to TRBD2. Germline lookup yields CDR1 ENHRY and CDR2 SYGVKD. The CDR3 spans 15 residues. Trimming removed 3 bases from V and 3 bases from J; junction bases left unmatched: 1. The DNA for the CDR3 is TGTGCCATCAGTGATGGGACTAGCGGCTACAATGAGCAGTTCTTC. Encoded protein: CAISDGTSGYNEQFF.

This chain connects TRBV25-1 to TRBJ2-7, with TRBD1 matching 7 bases. J lost 5 bases, V lost 3 bases, and 7 bases had no gene match. Germline CDR1 MGHDK, CDR2 SYGVNS. CDR3 length equals 14 residues. CDR3 DNA sequence: TGTGCCAGCAGTGATAACAGGGGCTTCGACGAGCAGTACTTC. This gives the protein CASSDNRGFDEQYF.

This clone has only a few counts. The same CDR3 arises from other DNA sequences in this sample as well. The chain couples TRBV7-9 to TRBJ1-4, with D possibly being TRBD1 (6 bases). Germline lookup yields CDR1 SEHNR and CDR2 FQNEAQ (reference sequence). Trimming removed 0 bases at V and 4 bases at J, with 9 bases between. This CDR3 spans 15 amino acids. CDR3 region: CASSLARGDNEKLFF. The DNA for the CDR3 is TGTGCCAGCAGCTTAGCCAGGGGAGATAATGAAAAACTGTTTTTT.

Only a few counts were recorded for this clone. V is TRBV7-2 and J is TRBJ1-6; possible D gene TRBD1, 6 bases. CDR1 and CDR2 from the germline V gene are SGHTA and FQGNSA. CDR3 size: 13 residues. V was cut by 6 bases and J by 8 bases, with 11 bases left in between. This chain's CDR3 is CASSFNRDSPLHF. As DNA, the CDR3 is TGTGCCAGCAGTTTTAACAGGGATTCACCCCTCCACTTT.

This clone showed up just a few times. The rearrangement joins TRBV4-3 to TRBJ2-2, with D possibly being TRBD1 (5 bases). V dropped 0 bases and J dropped 6 bases, with 5 bases sitting between them. The germline V gene has CDR1 LGHNA and CDR2 YSLEER. There are 13 residues in the CDR3. The CDR3 coding sequence is TGCGCCAGCAGCCAAGAGACAGCCGGGGAGCTGTTTTTT. This codes for CASSQETAGELFF.

V is TRBV19 and J is TRBJ1-1; D uncertain. In germline, CDR1 is LNHDA, CDR2 SQIVND (reference sequence). The CDR3 extends over 14 amino acids. Trimming cost V 7 bases and J 8 bases, with 20 bases left between them. CDR3: CASTEGTRRREAFF. The CDR3 bases are TGTGCCAGTACCGAGGGCACCCGGAGGAGGGAAGCTTTCTTT. Full variable domain (missing parts from reference TRBV19 and TRBJ1-1): DGGITQSPKYLFRKEGQNVTLSCEQNLNHDAMYWYRQDPGQGLRLIYYSQIVNDFQKGDIAEGYSVSREKKESFPLTVTSAQKNPTAFYLCASTEGTRRREAFFGQGTRLTVV.